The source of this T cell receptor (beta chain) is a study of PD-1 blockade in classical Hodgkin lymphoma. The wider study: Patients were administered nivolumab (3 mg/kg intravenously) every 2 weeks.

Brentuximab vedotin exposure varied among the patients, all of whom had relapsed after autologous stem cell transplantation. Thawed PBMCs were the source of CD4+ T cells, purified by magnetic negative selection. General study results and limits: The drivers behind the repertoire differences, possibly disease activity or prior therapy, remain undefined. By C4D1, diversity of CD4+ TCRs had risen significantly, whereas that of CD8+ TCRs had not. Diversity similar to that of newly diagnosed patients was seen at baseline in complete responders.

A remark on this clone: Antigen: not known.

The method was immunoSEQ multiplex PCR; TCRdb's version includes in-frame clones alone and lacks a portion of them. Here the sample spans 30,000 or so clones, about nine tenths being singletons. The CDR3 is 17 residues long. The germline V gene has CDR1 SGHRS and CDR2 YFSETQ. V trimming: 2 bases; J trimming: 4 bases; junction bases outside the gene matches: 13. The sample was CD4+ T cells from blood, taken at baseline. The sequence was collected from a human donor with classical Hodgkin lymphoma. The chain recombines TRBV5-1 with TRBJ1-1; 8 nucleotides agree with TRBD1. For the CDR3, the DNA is TGCGCCAGCAGCTTTTTCCAGGGGGCTGGTTCAGGCACTGAAGCTTTCTTT. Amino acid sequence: CASSFFQGAGSGTEAFF.